The 18 T cell receptor beta chains presented below share a single source sample, sequenced in a study of shared clonotypes between healthy human individuals. Terminally differentiated effector memory CD45RA+ cells were left out of the naive CD8 fraction, which was CD45RO-negative and positively selected for CCR7. Clones were read by immunoSEQ multiplex PCR, and TCRdb kept only the in-frame ones, dropping some. The data show around 600,000 clones, 90% to 95% seen once. The sample consisted of naive CD8+ T cells sorted from blood. The receptors come from a woman younger than 45 in good health.

The V call is TRBV27, the J call TRBJ1-5, with TRBD1 as a possible D gene (5 bases). V shed 4 bases and J shed 2 bases, with 9 bases lying between them. The CDR3 has 14 amino acids. Germline values: CDR1 MNHEY, CDR2 SMNVEV (reference sequence). DNA of the CDR3: TGTGCCAGCAGTTATGGGGGGGGCAATCAGCCCCAGCATTTT. Translation gives CASSYGGGNQPQHF.

The V call is TRBV7-9, the J call TRBJ2-2; D is unclear. Germline V lookup: CDR1 SEHNR, CDR2 FQNEAQ (reference sequence). Between the trimmed V and J ends, which lost 6 bases and 5 bases, there was a span of 7 bases. The CDR3 covers 12 residues. The DNA for the CDR3 is TGTGCCAGCAGGAATCCGACCGGGGAGCTGTTTTTT. This encodes CASRNPTGELFF. Variable domain in full (rest from reference TRBV7-9 and TRBJ2-2): DTGVSQNPRHKITKRGQNVTFRCDPISEHNRLYWYRQTLGQGPEFLTYFQNEAQLEKSRLLSDRFSAERPKGSFSTLEIQRTEQGDSAMYLCASRNPTGELFFGEGSRLTVL.

V and J are TRBV27 and TRBJ2-7; D possibly corresponds to TRBD1 (6 bases). The V end lost 3 bases, the J end lost 4 bases, and 10 bases lay between the germline ends. CDR1 MNHEY and CDR2 SMNVEV come from the germline V gene (reference sequence). The CDR3 is made up of 13 amino acids. CDR3 DNA sequence: TGTGCCAGCAGTTTGGGGGCCCATTACGAGCAGTACTTC. Residues: CASSLGAHYEQYF.

The chain employs TRBV7-2 and TRBJ2-3, with 12 bases lining up with TRBD1. The V and J ends lost 5 bases and 1 base, in that order; junction bases with no gene match: 10. Germline V gene sequence: CDR1 SGHTA, CDR2 FQGNSA. This CDR3 region has 18 residues. Here the CDR3 reads CASSRRDRGRWGTDTQYF. CDR3 in DNA: TGTGCCAGCAGCCGCCGGGACAGGGGGCGGTGGGGCACAGATACGCAGTATTTT.

V is TRBV19 and J is TRBJ1-6; D gene unclear. Between the trimmed V and J ends, which lost 5 bases and 10 bases, there was a span of 12 bases. In germline, CDR1 is LNHDA, CDR2 SQIVND (reference sequence). The CDR3 extends over 13 amino acids. In nucleotides, the CDR3 is TGTGCCAGTAGTTACGGCCCGAAATCACCCCTCCACTTT. Its protein product is CASSYGPKSPLHF.

V and J are TRBV30 and TRBJ1-1; TRBD1 is a possible D gene (5 bases). The CDR3 length is 12 residues. V gave up 5 bases and J gave up 0 bases, with 7 bases separating them. Germline lookup yields CDR1 GTSNPN and CDR2 SVGIG (reference sequence). The CDR3 here is CAWGGVNTEAFF. CDR3 DNA: TGTGCCTGGGGGGGGGTGAACACTGAAGCTTTCTTT.

This clone has just one count. The chain combines TRBV28 with TRBJ1-2; D is unclear. The CDR3 is made up of 10 amino acids. Germline CDR1 reads MDHEN; CDR2 reads SYDVKM. The germline V and J ends were trimmed by 8 bases and 6 bases, with 7 bases remaining between them. The CDR3 region is CASGGNGYTF. CDR3 DNA sequence: TGTGCCAGCGGAGGGAATGGCTACACCTTC.

The V and J genes are TRBV27 and TRBJ1-2; no reliable D call. Trimming removed 6 bases at V and 6 bases at J, with 8 bases between. The CDR3 is made up of 11 amino acids. Germline V gene sequence: CDR1 MNHEY, CDR2 SMNVEV (reference sequence). The CDR3 loop is CASRGDNGYTF. For the CDR3, the DNA is TGTGCCAGCAGGGGTGATAATGGCTACACCTTC.

V is TRBV13 and J is TRBJ2-1, with 11 bases fitting TRBD2. V lost 3 bases and J lost 8; bases outside the gene matches: 6. The CDR3 contains 15 residues. Germline V CDR1 and CDR2: PRHDT, FYEKMQ (reference sequence). The CDR3 DNA is TGTGCCAGCAGCTTTGGGACTAGCGGAGCGGATGAGCAGTTCTTC. It is translated as CASSFGTSGADEQFF.

CDR3 region: CASSTRDRAGTDTQYF. In DNA, the CDR3 is TGTGCCAGCAGTACCAGGGACAGGGCGGGCACAGATACGCAGTATTTT. The genes are TRBV27 and TRBJ2-3, with 9 bases matching TRBD1. The CDR3 totals 16 residues. The V and J ends lost 5 bases and 1 base, in that order; junction bases with no gene match: 7. CDR1 MNHEY and CDR2 SMNVEV come from the germline V gene (reference sequence).

This clone appeared once. The chain joins TRBV6-6 to TRBJ1-1; weak D call: TRBD1 (6 bases). The germline V and J ends were trimmed by 6 bases and 7 bases, with 12 bases remaining between them. CDR1 and CDR2 from the germline V gene are MNHNY and SVGAGI (reference sequence). The CDR3 contains 12 residues. This CDR3 reads CASRLGGFEAFF. The CDR3 nucleotides are TGTGCCAGCAGACTAGGGGGGTTTGAAGCTTTCTTT.

The rearrangement uses TRBV5-1 and TRBJ2-2; 10 nucleotides match TRBD2. In germline, CDR1 is SGHRS, CDR2 YFSETQ. With 0 bases clipped from V and 5 bases from J, the junction kept 4 bases outside the gene matches. The CDR3 consists of 16 residues. In DNA, the CDR3 is TGCGCCAGCAGCTTGGCTAGCGGGAGCTTGACCGGGGAGCTGTTTTTT. It encodes CASSLASGSLTGELFF.

The V and J genes are TRBV2 and TRBJ2-7; perhaps TRBD2 as D (5 bases). The CDR3 is 14 amino acids. The V end lost 3 bases, the J end lost 3 bases, and 12 bases lay between the germline ends. The germline CDR1 and CDR2 sequences are SNHLY and FYNNEI. In DNA, the CDR3 is TGTGCCAGCAGTGATCAGGACTCTAACTACGAGCAGTACTTC. Protein: CASSDQDSNYEQYF.

The chain couples TRBV19 to TRBJ2-5; D is unresolved. The better agreement between TRBJ2-7 and the DNA end casts doubt on the J call. The CDR3 spans 13 residues. The germline gives CDR1 LNHDA, CDR2 SQIVND (reference sequence). The CDR3 protein is CASSPTLAYEQYF. The CDR3 DNA sequence: TGTGCCAGTAGTCCCACTCTCGCCTACGAGCAGTACTTC.

A word on this clone: The sample has other DNA sequences that encode this CDR3 too. The genes are TRBV27 and TRBJ2-7, with D possibly being TRBD1 or TRBD2 (5 bases each). The germline V gene encodes CDR1 MNHEY and CDR2 SMNVEV (reference sequence). Trimming cost V 2 bases and J 2 bases, with 7 bases left between them. The CDR3 is 13 amino acids. The CDR3 loop is CASSLQGAYEQYF. CDR3 bases: TGTGCCAGCAGTTTACAGGGAGCCTACGAGCAGTACTTC.

This chain joins TRBV14 and TRBJ2-3; D not certain. V shed 4 bases and J shed 2 bases, with 10 bases lying between them. Germline V gene lookup returns CDR1 SGHDN and CDR2 FVKESK. CDR3 length: 14 amino acids. The CDR3 bases are TGTGCCAGCAGCCCGGACCAAAACACAGATACGCAGTATTTT. Amino acid sequence: CASSPDQNTDTQYF.

The V gene is TRBV29-1, the J gene TRBJ2-1; maybe TRBD1 (5 bases). Germline V lookup: CDR1 SQVTM, CDR2 ANQGSEA. The CDR3 totals 13 residues. The germline V and J ends were trimmed by 1 base and 4 bases, with 8 bases remaining between them. The CDR3 nucleotides read TGCAGCGTTGAAGGGCCAGGGTACAATGAGCAGTTCTTC. This codes for CSVEGPGYNEQFF.

Worth noting for this clone: The same CDR3 also results from other DNA sequences found in this sample. V gene TRBV27 combines with J gene TRBJ2-7; D may be TRBD2 (6 bases). The V end lost 3 bases, the J end lost 2 bases, and 8 bases lay between the germline ends. The germline CDR1 and CDR2 sequences are MNHEY and SMNVEV (reference sequence). CDR3 length equals 13 residues. CDR3 loop: CASSLGLTYEQYF. The CDR3 bases are TGTGCCAGCAGTTTGGGACTGACCTACGAGCAGTACTTC.